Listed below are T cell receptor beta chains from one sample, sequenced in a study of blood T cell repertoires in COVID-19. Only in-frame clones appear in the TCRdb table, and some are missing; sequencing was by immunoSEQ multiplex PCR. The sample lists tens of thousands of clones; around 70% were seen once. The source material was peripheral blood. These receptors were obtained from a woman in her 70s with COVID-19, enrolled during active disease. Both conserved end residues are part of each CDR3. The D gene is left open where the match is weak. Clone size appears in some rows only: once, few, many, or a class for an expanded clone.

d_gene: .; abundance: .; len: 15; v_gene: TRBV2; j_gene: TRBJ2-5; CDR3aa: CATSMGADYQETQYF; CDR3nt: TGTGCCACCTCCATGGGCGCGGACTACCAAGAGACCCAGTACTTC
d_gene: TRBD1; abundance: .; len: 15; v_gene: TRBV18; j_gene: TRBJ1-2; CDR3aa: CASSPTQGDDYGYTF; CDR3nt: TGTGCCAGCTCACCGACCCAGGGGGACGACTATGGCTACACCTTC
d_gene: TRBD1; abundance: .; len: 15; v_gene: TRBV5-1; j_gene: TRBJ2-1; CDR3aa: CASSPGQGSYNEQFF; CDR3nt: TGCGCCAGCAGCCCAGGACAGGGGTCCTACAATGAGCAGTTCTTC
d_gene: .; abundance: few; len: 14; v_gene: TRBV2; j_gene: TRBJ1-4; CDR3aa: CASNRQATNEKLFF; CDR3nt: TGTGCCAGCAATCGACAAGCAACTAATGAAAAACTGTTTTTT
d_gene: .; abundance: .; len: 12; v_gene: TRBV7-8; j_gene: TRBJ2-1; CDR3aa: CASSLRDNEQFF; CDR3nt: TGTGCCAGCAGCTTACGAGACAATGAGCAGTTCTTC
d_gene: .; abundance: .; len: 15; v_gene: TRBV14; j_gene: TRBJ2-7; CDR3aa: CASSQEQAYGPEQYF; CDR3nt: TGTGCCAGCAGCCAAGAACAGGCCTATGGTCCCGAGCAGTACTTC
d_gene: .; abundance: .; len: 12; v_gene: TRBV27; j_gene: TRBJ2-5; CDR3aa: CASSTGQETQYF; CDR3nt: TGTGCCAGCAGTACAGGTCAAGAGACCCAGTACTTC
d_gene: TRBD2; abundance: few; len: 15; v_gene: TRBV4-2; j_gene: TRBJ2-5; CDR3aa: CASSQGLAGMETQYF; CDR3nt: TGTGCCAGCAGCCAAGGACTAGCGGGAATGGAGACCCAGTACTTC
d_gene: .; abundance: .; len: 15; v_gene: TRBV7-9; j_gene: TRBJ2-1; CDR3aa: CASSRRDLGGNEQFF; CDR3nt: TGTGCCAGCAGCCGCCGGGACTTGGGGGGCAATGAGCAGTTCTTC
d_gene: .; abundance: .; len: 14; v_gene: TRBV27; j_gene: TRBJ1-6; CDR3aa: CASSFQARDSPLHF; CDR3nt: TGTGCCAGCAGTTTTCAGGCCCGCGATTCACCCCTCCACTTT
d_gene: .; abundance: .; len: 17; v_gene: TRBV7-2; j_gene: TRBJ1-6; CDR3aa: CASSLGPGRVVNSPLHF; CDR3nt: TGTGCCAGCAGCTTAGGCCCAGGCAGGGTGGTCAATTCACCCCTCCACTTT
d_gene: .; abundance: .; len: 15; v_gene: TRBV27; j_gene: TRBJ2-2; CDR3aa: CASSSERKNTGELFF; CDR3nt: TGTGCCAGCAGTTCTGAGCGGAAGAACACCGGGGAGCTGTTTTTT
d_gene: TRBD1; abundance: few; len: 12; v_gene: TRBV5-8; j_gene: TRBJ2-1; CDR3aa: CASSPDRGLQFF; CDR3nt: TGTGCCAGCAGCCCAGACAGGGGTTTGCAGTTCTTC
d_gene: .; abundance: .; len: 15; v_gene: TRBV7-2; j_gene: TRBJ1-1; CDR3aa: CASSPGQLMNTEAFF; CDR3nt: TGTGCCAGCAGCCCCGGACAGCTAATGAACACTGAAGCTTTCTTT
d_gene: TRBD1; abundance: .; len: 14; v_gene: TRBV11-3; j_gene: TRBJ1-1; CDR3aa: CASSSGQGGTEAFF; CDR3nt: TGTGCCAGCAGCTCCGGACAGGGAGGGACTGAAGCTTTCTTT
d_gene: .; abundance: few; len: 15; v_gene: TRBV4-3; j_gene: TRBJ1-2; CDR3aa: CASSQGRGSNEGYTF; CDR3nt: TGCGCCAGCAGCCAAGGCCGCGGGAGTAACGAGGGCTACACCTTC
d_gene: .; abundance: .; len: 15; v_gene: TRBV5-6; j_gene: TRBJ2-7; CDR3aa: CASSADSRASYEQYF; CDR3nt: TGTGCCAGCAGCGCGGACAGTCGAGCCTCCTACGAGCAGTACTTC
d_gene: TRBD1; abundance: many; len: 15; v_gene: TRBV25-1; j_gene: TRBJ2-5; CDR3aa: CASSRSTGGEETQYF; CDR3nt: TGTGCCAGCAGTCGATCGACAGGGGGCGAAGAGACCCAGTACTTC
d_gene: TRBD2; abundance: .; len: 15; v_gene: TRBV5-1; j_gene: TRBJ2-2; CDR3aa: CASSQARGEPGELFF; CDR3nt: TGCGCCAGCAGTCAAGCCCGGGGGGAACCCGGGGAGCTGTTTTTT
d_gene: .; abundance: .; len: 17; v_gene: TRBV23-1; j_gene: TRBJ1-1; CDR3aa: CASSQSGLQGPGTEAFF; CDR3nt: TGCGCCAGCAGTCAATCGGGATTACAGGGCCCTGGCACTGAAGCTTTCTTT
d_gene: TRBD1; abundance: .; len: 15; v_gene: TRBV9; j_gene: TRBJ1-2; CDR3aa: CASSVLGTGVYGYTF; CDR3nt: TGTGCCAGCAGCGTCCTCGGGACAGGGGTGTATGGCTACACCTTC
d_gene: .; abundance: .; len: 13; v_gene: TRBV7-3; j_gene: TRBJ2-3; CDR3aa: CASSFSPTDTQYF; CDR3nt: TGTGCCAGCAGCTTTTCTCCCACAGATACGCAGTATTTT
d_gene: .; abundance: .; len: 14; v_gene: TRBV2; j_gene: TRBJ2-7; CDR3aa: CASRELGGVYEQYF; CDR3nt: TGTGCCAGCAGAGAACTAGGGGGAGTCTACGAGCAGTACTTC
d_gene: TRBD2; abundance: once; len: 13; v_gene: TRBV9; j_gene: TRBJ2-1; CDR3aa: CASSSLTSGTQFF; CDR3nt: TGTGCCAGCAGCTCCTTGACTAGCGGGACGCAGTTCTTC
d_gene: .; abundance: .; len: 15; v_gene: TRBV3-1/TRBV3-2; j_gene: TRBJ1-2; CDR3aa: CASSQDRGGLYGYTF; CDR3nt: TGTGCCAGCAGCCAAGATAGGGGGGGCCTCTATGGCTACACCTTC
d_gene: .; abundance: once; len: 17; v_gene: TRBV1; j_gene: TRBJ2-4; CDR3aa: CTSSGLLAGLAKNIQYF; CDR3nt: TGCACCAGCAGCGGTTTGCTAGCGGGGTTAGCCAAAAACATTCAGTACTTC
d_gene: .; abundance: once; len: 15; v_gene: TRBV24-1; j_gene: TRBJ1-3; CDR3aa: CATSEKGTNGNTIYF; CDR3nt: TGTGCCACCAGTGAGAAAGGGACAAATGGAAACACCATATATTTT
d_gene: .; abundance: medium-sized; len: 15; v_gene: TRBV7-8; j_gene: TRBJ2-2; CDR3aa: CASSLERGPTGELFF; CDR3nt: TGTGCCAGCAGCTTAGAACGAGGGCCCACCGGGGAGCTGTTTTTT
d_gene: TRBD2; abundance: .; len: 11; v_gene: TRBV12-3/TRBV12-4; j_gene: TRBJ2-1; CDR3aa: CASSEREAPFF; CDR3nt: TGTGCCAGCAGTGAGCGGGAGGCGCCGTTCTTC
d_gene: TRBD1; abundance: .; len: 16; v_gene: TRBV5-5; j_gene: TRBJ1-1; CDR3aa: CASSDPGGALYTEAFF; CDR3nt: TGTGCCAGCAGTGACCCAGGGGGCGCATTGTACACTGAAGCTTTCTTT
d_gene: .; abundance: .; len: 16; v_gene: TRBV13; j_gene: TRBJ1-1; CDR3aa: CASSLGLGQQNTEAFF; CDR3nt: TGTGCCAGCAGCTTAGGCCTCGGACAGCAGAACACTGAAGCTTTCTTT
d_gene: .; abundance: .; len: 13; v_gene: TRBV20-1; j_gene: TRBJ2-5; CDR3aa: CSASMGASETQYF; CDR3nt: TGCAGTGCTAGTATGGGGGCATCAGAGACCCAGTACTTC
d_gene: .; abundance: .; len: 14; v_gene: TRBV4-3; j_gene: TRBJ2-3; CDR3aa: CASSQEPQEDTQYF; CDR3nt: TGCGCCAGCAGCCAAGAACCTCAGGAAGATACGCAGTATTTT
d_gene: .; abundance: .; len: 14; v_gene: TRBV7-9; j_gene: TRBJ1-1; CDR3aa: CASSLGTQGPEAFF; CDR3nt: TGTGCCAGCAGCTTAGGGACCCAGGGTCCTGAAGCTTTCTTT
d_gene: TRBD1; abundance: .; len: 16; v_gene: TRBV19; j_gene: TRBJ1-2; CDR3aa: CASSRTPQGADYGYTF; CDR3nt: TGTGCCAGTAGTAGAACGCCACAGGGGGCGGACTATGGCTACACCTTC
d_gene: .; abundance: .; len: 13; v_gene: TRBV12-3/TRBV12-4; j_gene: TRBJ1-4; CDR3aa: CASSFFLGQRLFF; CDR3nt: TGTGCCAGCAGTTTTTTCCTAGGCCAGCGACTGTTTTTT
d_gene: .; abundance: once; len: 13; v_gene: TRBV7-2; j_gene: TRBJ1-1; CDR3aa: CASSSVQNTEAFF; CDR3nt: TGTGCCAGCAGCTCGGTCCAAAACACTGAAGCTTTCTTT
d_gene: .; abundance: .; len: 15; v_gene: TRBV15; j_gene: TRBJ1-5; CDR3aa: CATSRVLTGNQPQHF; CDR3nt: TGTGCCACCAGCAGAGTTTTGACAGGCAATCAGCCCCAGCATTTT
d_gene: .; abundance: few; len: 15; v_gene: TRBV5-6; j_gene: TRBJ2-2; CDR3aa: CASSRWGEVTGELFF; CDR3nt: TGTGCCAGCAGCCGGTGGGGGGAAGTCACCGGGGAGCTGTTTTTT
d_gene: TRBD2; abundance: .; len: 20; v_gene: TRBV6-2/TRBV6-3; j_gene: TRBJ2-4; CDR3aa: CASSYLGLAGVVGAKNIQYF; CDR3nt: TGTGCCAGCAGTTACCTGGGACTAGCGGGAGTGGTCGGAGCCAAAAACATTCAGTACTTC
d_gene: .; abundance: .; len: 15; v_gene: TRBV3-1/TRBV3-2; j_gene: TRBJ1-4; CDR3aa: CASSQDQQINEKLFF; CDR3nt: TGTGCCAGCAGCCAAGATCAACAGATTAATGAAAAACTGTTTTTT
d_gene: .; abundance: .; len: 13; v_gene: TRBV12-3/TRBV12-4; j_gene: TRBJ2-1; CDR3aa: CASSLGQDNEQFF; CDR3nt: TGTGCCAGCAGTTTAGGACAGGACAATGAGCAGTTCTTC
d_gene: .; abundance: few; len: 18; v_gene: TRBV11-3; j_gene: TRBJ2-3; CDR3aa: CASSLLPGPSRVTDTQYF; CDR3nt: TGTGCCAGCAGCTTACTACCGGGTCCCTCGAGAGTCACAGATACGCAGTATTTT
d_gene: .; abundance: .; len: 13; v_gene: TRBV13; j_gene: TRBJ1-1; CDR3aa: CASSLDWAGVAFF; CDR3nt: TGTGCCAGCAGCTTAGATTGGGCAGGGGTAGCTTTCTTT
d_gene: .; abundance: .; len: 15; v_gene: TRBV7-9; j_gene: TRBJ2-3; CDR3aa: CASSLAGASTDTQYF; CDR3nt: TGTGCCAGCAGCTTAGCGGGGGCCAGCACAGATACGCAGTATTTT
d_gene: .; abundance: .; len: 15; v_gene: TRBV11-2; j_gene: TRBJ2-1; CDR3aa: CASSLDLASYNEQFF; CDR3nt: TGTGCCAGCAGCTTAGACCTGGCATCCTACAATGAGCAGTTCTTC
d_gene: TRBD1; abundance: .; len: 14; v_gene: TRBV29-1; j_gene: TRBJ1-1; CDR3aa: CSGDRGGIDTEAFF; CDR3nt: TGCAGCGGAGACAGGGGGGGTATCGACACTGAAGCTTTCTTT
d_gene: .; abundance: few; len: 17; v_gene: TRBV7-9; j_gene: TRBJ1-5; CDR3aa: CASSLGDQGAVNQPQHF; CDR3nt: TGTGCCAGCAGCTTAGGGGATCAGGGCGCGGTCAATCAGCCCCAGCATTTT
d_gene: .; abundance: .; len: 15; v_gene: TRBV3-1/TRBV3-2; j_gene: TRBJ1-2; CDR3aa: CASSQNPSQAYGYTF; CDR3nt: TGTGCCAGCAGCCAAAATCCGTCACAGGCCTATGGCTACACCTTC
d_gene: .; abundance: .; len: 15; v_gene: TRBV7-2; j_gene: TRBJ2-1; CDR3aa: CASSRGAEGSDEQFF; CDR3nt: TGTGCCAGCAGTCGAGGAGCGGAAGGGTCGGATGAGCAGTTCTTC
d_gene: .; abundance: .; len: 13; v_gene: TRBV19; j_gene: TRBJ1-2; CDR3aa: CASSSLGEGKPSF; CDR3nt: TGTGCCAGTAGCTCATTAGGGGAAGGAAAGCCCAGCTTC
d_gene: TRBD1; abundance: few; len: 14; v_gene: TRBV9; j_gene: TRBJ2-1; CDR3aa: CASSVGTAYNEQFF; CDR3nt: TGTGCCAGCAGCGTGGGGACAGCGTACAATGAGCAGTTCTTC
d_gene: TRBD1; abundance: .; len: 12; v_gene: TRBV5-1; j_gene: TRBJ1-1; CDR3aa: CASSPGQGEAFF; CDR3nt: TGCGCCAGCAGCCCCGGACAGGGAGAAGCTTTCTTT
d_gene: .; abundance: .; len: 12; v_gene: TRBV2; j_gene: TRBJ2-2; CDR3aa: CASSDQTGELFF; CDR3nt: TGTGCCAGCAGTGATCAGACCGGGGAGCTGTTTTTT